This TCR beta chain was identified during a study of cytomegalovirus exposure and HLA in healthy donors. The study, taken as a whole, reports: A missense variant in DCLRE1C was later tied to TCR beta V- and J-gene trimming.

This CDR3 is 16 amino acids long. Germline values: CDR1 SEHNR, CDR2 FQNEAQ (reference sequence). Trimming removed 2 bases from V and 6 bases from J; junction bases left unmatched: 8. This clone was found a few times. The antigen is undetermined. The study ran its PCR with 60 Vbeta and 13 Jbeta primers. Generated by immunoSEQ multiplex PCR, the TCRdb table keeps only in-frame clones and is missing some. The table includes about 200,000 clones, more than 9.5% detected once. The genes are TRBV7-9 and TRBJ1-4; 8 bases fit TRBD1. Sample: PBMCs. This receptor was obtained from a man in his fifties or sixties in good health and CMV-seropositive. The CDR3, as DNA: TGTGCCAGCAGCTTACCGGCAGGGGGCAAAGATGAAAAACTGTTTTTT. It yields the protein CASSLPAGGKDEKLFF.